This is a list of T cell receptor beta chains from one sample in a study of a mutant IDH1 vaccine in newly diagnosed glioma. Antigen specificity for these receptors is unknown. Some clones are missing from TCRdb's copy, which holds only in-frame ones; the method was immunoSEQ multiplex PCR. The sample lists 50,000 to 70,000 clones; 86% were seen once. The source material was PBMCs, sampled from a glioma patient whose treatment included an IDH1 peptide vaccine. The receptors stem from a man aged 40-49 years with glioma. Both conserved end residues are part of each CDR3. Each record gives: V gene, J gene, D gene, clone size, CDR3 protein, CDR3 DNA. The D gene is left open where the match is weak. Size values are once, few and many counts, or a class for expanded clones, and some rows have none.

>TRBV9|TRBJ2-5|TRBD2|-
CASSATSGQETQYF
TGTGCCAGCAGCGCAACTAGCGGCCAAGAGACCCAGTACTTC
>TRBV18|TRBJ1-1|-|-
CASSMENTEAFF
TGTGCCAGCTCCATGGAGAACACTGAAGCTTTCTTT
>TRBV6-5|TRBJ2-7|-|-
CASSYMGNYEQYF
TGTGCCAGCAGTTACATGGGGAACTACGAGCAGTACTTC
>TRBV7-2|TRBJ2-5|TRBD1|-
CASSRNTGGVETQYF
TGTGCCAGCAGCCGAAATACAGGGGGCGTGGAGACCCAGTACTTC
>TRBV5-1|TRBJ1-4|-|once
CASSAREPANSNEKLFF
TGCGCCAGCAGCGCTAGGGAGCCCGCAAACAGTAATGAAAAACTGTTTTTT
>TRBV4-1|TRBJ1-5|-|-
CASSQDQGVGRRDQPQHF
TGCGCCAGCAGCCAAGATCAAGGTGTAGGGAGAAGGGATCAGCCCCAGCATTTT
>TRBV10-3|TRBJ1-1|-|-
CAISGGYEAFF
TGTGCCATCAGTGGCGGATATGAAGCTTTCTTT
>TRBV2|TRBJ2-1|-|-
CASSEAAIEQFF
TGTGCCAGCAGTGAAGCAGCGATTGAGCAGTTCTTC
>TRBV2|TRBJ2-1|-|-
CASTPVVSYNEQFF
TGTGCCAGCACCCCAGTTGTGTCCTACAATGAGCAGTTCTTC
>TRBV7-8|TRBJ2-3|TRBD2|-
CASSLGTSGRYSTDTQYF
TGTGCCAGCAGCTTAGGGACTAGCGGGAGGTATAGCACAGATACGCAGTATTTT
>TRBV7-6|TRBJ1-2|-|-
CASSQGPLANYGYTF
TGTGCCAGCAGCCAAGGACCCCTTGCTAACTATGGCTACACCTTC
>TRBV11-2|TRBJ2-7|-|once
CASSLTQRYEQYF
TGTGCCAGCAGCTTAACACAGCGTTACGAGCAGTACTTC
>TRBV19|TRBJ1-2|-|-
CASTLRGAGYGYTF
TGTGCCAGTACCTTACGGGGCGCGGGCTATGGCTACACCTTC
>TRBV29-1|TRBJ2-7|TRBD2|once
CSVTSGSYEQYF
TGCAGCGTTACTAGCGGCTCCTACGAGCAGTACTTC
>TRBV27|TRBJ2-7|TRBD1|-
CASSRGQGAYEQYF
TGTGCCAGCAGTAGGGGACAGGGGGCCTACGAGCAGTACTTC
>TRBV15|TRBJ2-3|TRBD2|once
CATSRDLGSSGRDSPDTQYF
TGTGCCACCAGCAGAGATCTAGGGTCTAGCGGGAGAGACTCCCCAGATACGCAGTATTTT
>TRBV2|TRBJ2-1|TRBD2|-
CASTREGYNEQFF
TGTGCCAGCACCCGGGAGGGCTACAATGAGCAGTTCTTC
>TRBV7-2|TRBJ1-5|TRBD1|-
CASSPQTGNSNQPQHF
TGTGCCAGCAGCCCCCAGACAGGGAATAGCAATCAGCCCCAGCATTTT
>TRBV14|TRBJ2-5|-|once
CASSQAPETQYF
TGTGCCAGCAGCCAAGCCCCCGAGACCCAGTACTTC
>TRBV7-6|TRBJ2-1|TRBD2|-
CASSLRASGSTNEQFF
TGTGCCAGCAGCCTAAGAGCCAGCGGGAGTACCAATGAGCAGTTCTTC
>TRBV27|TRBJ2-7|-|-
CASSLAGSYEQYF
TGTGCCAGCAGTTTGGCGGGCTCCTACGAGCAGTACTTC
>TRBV1|TRBJ2-7|-|once
CTSSQVLLLAGGTYEQYF
TGCACCAGCAGCCAAGTTCTGTTACTAGCGGGAGGCACCTACGAGCAGTACTTC
>TRBV15|TRBJ2-3|-|-
CATSPERDSTDTQYF
TGTGCCACCAGCCCAGAAAGGGACAGCACAGATACGCAGTATTTT
>TRBV5-1|TRBJ2-1|-|-
CASSLGPGYNEQFF
TGCGCCAGCAGCTTGGGTCCGGGGTACAATGAGCAGTTCTTC
>TRBV19|TRBJ1-3|-|-
CASSIGRQSGNTIYF
TGTGCCAGTAGTATCGGTCGACAGTCTGGAAACACCATATATTTT